This TCR beta chain is from a study of beta chain features in type 1 diabetes. For the study at large: Sorted cell examination encompassed 100 million to 110 million cells across all samples. Study-wide results and limits: All four CD4+ subsets of Type 1 diabetes patients contained TCRB CDR3s that were moderately but significantly shorter. VDJ junctions in type 1 diabetes patients carried more deletions and fewer insertions.

Central memory, naive, regulatory and stem cell-like memory CD4+ cells were sorted by CD45RO/CCR7/CD25/CD127/CD95/CD27. V gave up 5 bases and J gave up 2 bases, with 10 bases separating them. Germline lookup yields CDR1 SNHLY and CDR2 FYNNEI. This CDR3 spans 13 amino acids. The sample holds a few counts of this clone. Its antigen remains unidentified. The isolated RNA, all of it, was reverse transcribed, so expressed TCRB transcripts were what got sequenced. This table comes from immunoSEQ multiplex PCR, and its TCRdb copy is limited to in-frame clones, with some not included. The sample shows roughly 380,000 clones, 15% to 20% of them seen only once.

This receptor was taken from a woman under 30 in good health. J is TRBJ2-7 and V is TRBV2; tentative D call: TRBD2 (6 bases). The sequencing input was naive CD4+ T cells from blood. The CDR3 DNA follows: TGTGCCAGCAGTCGGGACTCACCCTACGAGCAGTACTTC. The encoded protein is CASSRDSPYEQYF.